One T cell receptor (beta chain) is described in this entry. Its antigen target is currently unknown. Base qualities are not at hand, and no much larger clone is one base apart. The germline V gene (reference sequence) provides CDR1 PRHDT and CDR2 FYEKMQ. V is cut by 1 base and J by 5 bases, and the space between the germline ends is 11 bases. Inclusive of the bounding cysteine and phenylalanine, the CDR3 is 15 residues long. Only the CDR3 portion is preserved as DNA: 45 bases, with reading frame beginning at the first base. To sequence the TCRbeta CDR3 region, genomic DNA was isolated from the sorted cells. The immunoSEQ Assay was used for sequencing of TCRbeta CDR3 regions. The table was pulled from immuneACCESS by TCRdb, which kept in-frame rearrangements only. Such tables lose some clones; where checked, under half of the loss comes from unresolved V genes, and the rest has no known cause. The sample records about 47,000 clones, 86% of which are singletons. The ten largest clones take up 30% to 45% of the sample.

This record belongs to a study of OX40 agonist ivuxolimab in advanced cancers. Turning to the overall study: Ivuxolimab was a fully human IgG2 agonistic monoclonal antibody targeting the costimulatory receptor OX40 (CD134). Intravenous ivuxolimab was administered to patients every 2 weeks at six dose levels: 0.01, 0.1, 0.3, 1.5, 3 and 10 mg/kg. Among the roughly 52 dose-escalation patients, around 20 had hepatocellular carcinoma, around 15 melanoma, 9 renal cell carcinoma and 9 head and neck cancer. The dose-escalation cohort was roughly 80% male with a mean age of roughly 62 years, ranging from about 20 to 85. Patients were allowed to have had prior anti-PD-1, anti-PD-L1 or anti-CTLA-4 therapy, and around 40% of the dose-escalation patients had previously received checkpoint inhibitors. Partial responses occurred in three dose-escalation patients: two with cutaneous melanoma and one with hepatocellular carcinoma. Peripheral TCRbeta sequencing aimed to test whether ivuxolimab altered TCR sequence diversity and caused clonal T-cell expansion. The paper describes the monotherapy dose-escalation part (N of about 47 patients) of the phase I trial of ivuxolimab.

Results the study describes overall, beyond this receptor: In the 0.1-3.0 mg/kg groups, partial responders were among the patients with the lowest normalized peripheral clonal expansion, particularly in CD8+ T cells. Low levels of normalized T-cell clonal expansion were also seen in some patients who did not respond. After ivuxolimab, CD8+ T cells had more expanded clones than CD4+ T cells on average. At doses of 0.1 to 3.0 mg/kg, clonal expansion of both CD4+ and CD8+ blood T cells was observed from baseline to week 6. The antigen specificity of the clonally expanded peripheral T cells was not determined.

Patients with autoimmune disease history or receiving systemic immunosuppression were excluded from the trial. Peripheral blood for TCR sequencing was collected from all dose cohorts at baseline, on cycle 4 day 1, and on cycle 7 day 1. Samples were obtained from an open-label, multicenter, first-in-human phase I dose-escalation trial of ivuxolimab. The trial enrolled adults with locally advanced or metastatic head and neck squamous cell, hepatocellular, melanoma or renal cell carcinoma. CD4+ and CD8+ T cells were sorted separately from peripheral blood before TCR sequencing. The clonotype originates from an adult with an advanced solid tumor such as melanoma, head and neck, liver or kidney cancer. Rearrangement joined TRBV13 to TRBJ1-4; a tentative D call is TRBD1 (5 bases match). Material: CD4+ or CD8+ T cells sorted from blood, obtained in a trial of the OX40 agonist ivuxolimab. The nucleotides are TGTGCCAGCAGCTTAGTGACATCAGGGAATGAAAAACTGTTTTTT. It specifies CASSLVTSGNEKLFF. The CDR3, completed at both ends by the reference TRBV13 and TRBJ1-4 genes, gives the full variable domain AAGVIQSPRHLIKEKRETATLKCYPIPRHDTVYWYQQGPGQDPQFLISFYEKMQSDKGSIPDRFSAQQFSDYHSELNMSSLELGDSALYFCASSLVTSGNEKLFFGSGTQLSVL.